Included here is one T cell receptor beta chain sequence, with context. This CDR3 contains 12 residues. Germline assignment: CDR1 MNHEY and CDR2 SVGAGI. Trimming removed 6 bases from V and 1 base from J, with 7 bases in between. The data originate from a study of blood T cells in healthy people across ages. The authors ran a second PCR of roughly 6 to 11 cycles using a sample-barcoded 5' primer and a J-beta primer mix. Each cDNA molecule was tagged by a template-switch adaptor with 12 random nucleotides. TCRdb itself ran the 5' RACE reads through MiXCR, one entry per CDR3 protein. The repertoire includes approximately 940,000 distinct CDR3 sequences, about 44% of them detected once, and around 15% sits in the top ten.

Material for sequencing was blood. V gene TRBV6-5 combines with J gene TRBJ2-7, with D uncertain. The source is a young man in good health. The CDR3, as DNA: TGTGCCAGCAGGGGTTGGTCCTACGAGCAGTACTTC. This sequence encodes CASRGWSYEQYF.